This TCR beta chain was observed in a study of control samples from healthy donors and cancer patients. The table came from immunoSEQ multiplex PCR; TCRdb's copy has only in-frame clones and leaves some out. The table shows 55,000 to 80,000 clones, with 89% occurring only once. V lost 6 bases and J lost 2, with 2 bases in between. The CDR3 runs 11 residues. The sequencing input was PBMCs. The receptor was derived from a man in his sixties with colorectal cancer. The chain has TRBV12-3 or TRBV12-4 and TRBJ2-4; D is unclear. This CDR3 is CASRTKNIQYF. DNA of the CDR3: TGTGCCAGCAGAACCAAAAACATTCAGTACTTC.